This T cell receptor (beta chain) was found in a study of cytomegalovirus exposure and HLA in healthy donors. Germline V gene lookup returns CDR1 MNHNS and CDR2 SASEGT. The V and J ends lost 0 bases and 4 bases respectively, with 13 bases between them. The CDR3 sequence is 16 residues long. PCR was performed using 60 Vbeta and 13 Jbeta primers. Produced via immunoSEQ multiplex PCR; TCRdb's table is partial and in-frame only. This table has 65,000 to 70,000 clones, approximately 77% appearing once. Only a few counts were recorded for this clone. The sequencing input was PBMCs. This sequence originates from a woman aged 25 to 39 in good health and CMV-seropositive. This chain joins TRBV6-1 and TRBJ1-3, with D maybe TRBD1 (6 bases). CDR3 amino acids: CASSEATGAGGNTIYF. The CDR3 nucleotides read TGTGCCAGCAGTGAAGCGACAGGTGCTGGGGGAAACACCATATATTTT.